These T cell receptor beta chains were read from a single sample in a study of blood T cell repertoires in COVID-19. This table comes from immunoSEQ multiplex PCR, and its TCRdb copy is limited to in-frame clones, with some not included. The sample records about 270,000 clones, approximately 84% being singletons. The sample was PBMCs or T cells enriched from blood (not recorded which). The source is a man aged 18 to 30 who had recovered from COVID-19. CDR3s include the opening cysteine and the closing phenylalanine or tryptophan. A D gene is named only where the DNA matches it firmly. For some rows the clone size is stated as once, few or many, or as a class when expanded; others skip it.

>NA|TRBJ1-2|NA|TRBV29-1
CSVEGDTNYGYTF
TGCAGCGTTGAAGGAGACACTAACTATGGCTACACCTTC
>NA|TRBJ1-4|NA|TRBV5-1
CASSLEQAGGEKLFF
TGCGCCAGCAGCTTGGAACAGGCCGGGGGTGAAAAACTGTTTTTT
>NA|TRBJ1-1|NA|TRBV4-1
CASSQDRGTEAFF
TGCGCCAGCAGCCAAGATCGAGGCACTGAAGCTTTCTTT
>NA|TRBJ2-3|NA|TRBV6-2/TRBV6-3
CASSYSKDTQYF
TGTGCCAGCAGTTATAGTAAAGATACGCAGTATTTT
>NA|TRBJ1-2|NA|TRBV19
CASSMAVGYTF
TGTGCCAGTAGTATGGCAGTTGGCTACACCTTC
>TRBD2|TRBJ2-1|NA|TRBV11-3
CASSLLAGAYNEQFF
TGTGCCAGCAGCCTACTAGCGGGAGCCTACAATGAGCAGTTCTTC
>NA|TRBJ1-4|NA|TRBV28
CASSLTSGGELFF
TGTGCCAGCAGTTTAACGAGCGGAGGGGAACTGTTTTTT
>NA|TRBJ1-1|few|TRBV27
CASSKGGGWNTEAFF
TGTGCCAGCAGTAAAGGGGGGGGGTGGAACACTGAAGCTTTCTTT
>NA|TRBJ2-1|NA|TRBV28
CASSLSLAVYNEQFF
TGTGCCAGCAGTTTATCTCTAGCCGTCTACAATGAGCAGTTCTTC
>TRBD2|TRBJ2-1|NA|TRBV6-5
CASTTSGNYNEQFF
TGTGCCAGCACGACTAGCGGGAACTACAATGAGCAGTTCTTC
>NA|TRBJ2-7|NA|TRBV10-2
CASSETGTDSYEQYF
TGCGCCAGCAGTGAAACCGGGACTGACTCCTACGAGCAGTACTTC
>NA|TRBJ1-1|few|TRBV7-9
CASSLLAEEAFF
TGTGCCAGCAGCTTATTGGCGGAAGAAGCTTTCTTT
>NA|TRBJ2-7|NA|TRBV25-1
CASSPRGRAYEQYF
TGTGCCAGCAGCCCTAGGGGCAGAGCCTACGAGCAGTACTTC
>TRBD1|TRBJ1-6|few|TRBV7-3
CASSAHGTGTNSPLHF
TGTGCCAGCAGCGCACACGGGACAGGGACCAATTCACCCCTCCACTTT
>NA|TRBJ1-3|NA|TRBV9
CASSTRGDFASGNTIYF
TGTGCCAGCAGCACCCGTGGGGACTTCGCCTCTGGAAACACCATATATTTT
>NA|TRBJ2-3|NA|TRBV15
CATGDGQGADTQYF
TGTGCCACCGGAGATGGGCAGGGCGCAGATACGCAGTATTTT
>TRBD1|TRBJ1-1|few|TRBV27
CASSMGTGSIMAEAFF
TGTGCCAGCAGTATGGGGACAGGGAGTATTATGGCTGAAGCTTTCTTT
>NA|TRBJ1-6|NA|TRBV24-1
CATSDSTDTTLHF
TGTGCCACCAGTGATTCGACAGATACTACCCTCCACTTT
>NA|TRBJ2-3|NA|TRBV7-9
CASSLEQDTQYF
TGTGCCAGCAGCTTAGAACAGGATACGCAGTATTTT
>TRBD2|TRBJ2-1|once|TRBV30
CAWRVWGGRSNEQFF
TGTGCCTGGAGGGTTTGGGGGGGGAGATCCAATGAGCAGTTCTTC
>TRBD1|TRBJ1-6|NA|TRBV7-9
CASRPLTGNNSPLHF
TGTGCCAGCAGACCCCTGACAGGGAATAATTCACCCCTCCACTTT
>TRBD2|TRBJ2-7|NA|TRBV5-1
CASSPRDSQLAGNTYEQYF
TGCGCCAGCAGCCCACGGGACAGCCAACTAGCGGGGAACACCTACGAGCAGTACTTC
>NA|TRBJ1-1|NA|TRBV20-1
CSASTGISTEAFF
TGCAGTGCTAGTACGGGGATCAGCACTGAAGCTTTCTTT
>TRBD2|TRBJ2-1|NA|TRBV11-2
CASSAPSGRLYEQFF
TGTGCCAGCAGCGCTCCGAGCGGGAGGCTCTATGAGCAGTTCTTC
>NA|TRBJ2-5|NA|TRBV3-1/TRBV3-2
CASSREGGETQYF
TGTGCCAGCAGCCGCGAAGGCGGAGAGACCCAGTACTTC
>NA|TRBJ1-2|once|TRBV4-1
CASRPTVNYGYTF
TGCGCCAGCAGGCCGACAGTTAACTATGGCTACACCTTC
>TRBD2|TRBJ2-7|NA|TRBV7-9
CASSGTSGAYEQYF
TGTGCCAGCAGCGGGACTAGCGGCGCCTACGAGCAGTACTTC
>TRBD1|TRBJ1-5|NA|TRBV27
CASSSGQGAAQPQHF
TGTGCCAGCAGTAGCGGACAGGGGGCGGCTCAGCCCCAGCATTTT
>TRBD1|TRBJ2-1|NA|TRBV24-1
CATSSRTGESYNEQFF
TGTGCCACCAGTAGTAGGACAGGGGAGTCCTACAATGAGCAGTTCTTC
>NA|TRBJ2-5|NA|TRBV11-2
CASSFVGGQGLGETQYF
TGTGCCAGCAGCTTCGTCGGGGGGCAAGGTTTAGGAGAGACCCAGTACTTC
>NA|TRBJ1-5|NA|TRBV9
CASSAGGNQPQHF
TGTGCCAGCAGCGCAGGGGGCAATCAGCCCCAGCATTTT
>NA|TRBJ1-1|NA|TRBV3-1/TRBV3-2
CASSQLISSTEAFF
TGTGCCAGCAGCCAACTCATATCGAGCACTGAAGCTTTCTTT
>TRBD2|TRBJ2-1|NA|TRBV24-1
CATKRLAGGYEQFF
TGTGCCACCAAGCGACTAGCGGGAGGATATGAGCAGTTCTTC
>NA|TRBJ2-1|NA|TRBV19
CASSMALQGEQFF
TGTGCCAGTAGTATGGCGCTCCAGGGTGAGCAGTTCTTC
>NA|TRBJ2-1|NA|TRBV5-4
CASSPPGAYNEQFF
TGTGCCAGCAGCCCCCCAGGGGCCTACAATGAGCAGTTCTTC
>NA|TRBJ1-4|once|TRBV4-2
CASSQAGVTNEKLFF
TGTGCCAGCAGCCAAGCAGGGGTAACTAATGAAAAACTGTTTTTT
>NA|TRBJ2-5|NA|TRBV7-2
CASSLAGRVQETQYF
TGTGCCAGCAGCTTAGCGGGCAGGGTCCAAGAGACCCAGTACTTC
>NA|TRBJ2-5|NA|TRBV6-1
CASREGQFQETQYF
TGTGCCAGCAGGGAAGGACAGTTCCAAGAGACCCAGTACTTC
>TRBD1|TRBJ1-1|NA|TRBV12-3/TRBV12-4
CALDRGWHTEAFF
TGTGCCCTGGACAGGGGATGGCACACTGAAGCTTTCTTT